Below, one T cell receptor beta chain is given with its context. The repertoire was sequenced with immunoSEQ multiplex PCR; TCRdb's copy has only in-frame clones and lacks some. The sample lists some 93,000 clones, 85% seen once, with 3.8% in the top ten. The data originate from a study of blood T cell repertoires in COVID-19. The overall study: T cells, B-cell-depleted T cells, or PBMCs provided the cDNA or gDNA that served as material.

From germline, CDR1 is SGHRS and CDR2 YFSETQ. V was cut by 0 bases and J by 7 bases, with 13 bases left in between. This CDR3 is built from 14 residues. The sample was peripheral blood. The chain links TRBV5-1 to TRBJ1-1; D perhaps matches TRBD1 (6 bases). The clonotype originates from a man in his fifties or sixties with acute or convalescent COVID-19. CDR3 nucleotide sequence: TGCGCCAGCAGCTTGGTCGGGACAACTAGTGAAGCTTTCTTT. Translating it yields CASSLVGTTSEAFF.